The 8 T cell receptor beta chains in this list originate from one sample, sequenced in a study of blood T cell repertoires in COVID-19. Produced via immunoSEQ multiplex PCR; TCRdb's table is partial and in-frame only. The profile shows approximately 65,000 clones, over 85% of them singletons. Sequenced material: peripheral blood. The receptors derive from an older man with active COVID-19.

This rearrangement joins TRBV9 to TRBJ2-3; 10 nucleotides align to TRBD1. The V segment lost 4 bases and the J segment 6 bases; nucleotides outside the gene matches: 11. This CDR3 is 16 amino acids long. Looked up from germline, CDR1 is SGDLS and CDR2 is YYNGEE. CDR3 sequence reads: CASSPTGTGEFDTQYF. The CDR3, as DNA: TGTGCCAGCAGCCCGACGGGGACAGGGGAATTCGATACGCAGTATTTT.

This chain connects TRBV6-6 to TRBJ1-6; the D is unclear. CDR1 and CDR2 (germline): MNHNY, SVGAGI (reference sequence). CDR3 size: 15 residues. V was clipped by 2 bases and J by 7 bases, with 12 bases between them. As DNA, the CDR3 is TGTGCCAGCAGTTACGGAACCAGGAAAAATTCACCCCTCCACTTT. Translation gives CASSYGTRKNSPLHF.

The J gene is TRBJ2-3, the V gene TRBV5-1, with D possibly matching TRBD2 (6 bases). The CDR3 has 14 amino acids. V gave up 0 bases and J gave up 5 bases, with 10 bases separating them. Germline lookup yields CDR1 SGHRS and CDR2 YFSETQ. CDR3 nucleotide sequence: TGCGCCAGCAGCTTGGCCCCGGGGGTAGATACGCAGTATTTT. Protein sequence: CASSLAPGVDTQYF.

V gene TRBV5-5 combines with J gene TRBJ2-5, with D tentatively TRBD2 (5 bases). CDR3 length equals 13 residues. V was clipped by 0 bases and J by 7 bases, with 10 bases between them. Germline lookup yields CDR1 SGHKS and CDR2 YYEKEE (reference sequence). The CDR3 coding sequence is TGTGCCAGCAGCTTGGGGTCTGCGGGGACCCAGTACTTC. Protein: CASSLGSAGTQYF.

This chain joins TRBV6-5 and TRBJ1-6; possible D gene TRBD1, 6 bases. The V end lost 6 bases, the J end lost 7 bases, and 13 bases lay between the germline ends. Germline V lookup: CDR1 MNHEY, CDR2 SVGAGI. The CDR3 sequence is 14 residues long. The DNA of the CDR3 is TGTGCCAGCAGCAGGACTAGGGGGAATTCACCCCTCCACTTT. Translated, it gives CASSRTRGNSPLHF.

The chain combines TRBV28 with TRBJ2-1; a weak D match, TRBD2 (7 bases). Germline lookup yields CDR1 MDHEN and CDR2 SYDVKM. V lost 9 bases and J lost 7, with 19 bases in between. The CDR3 is made up of 14 amino acids. The DNA for the CDR3 is TGTGCCAGTGGGGGGGGCATGCGGCGGAATGAGCAGTTCTTC. Protein sequence: CASGGGMRRNEQFF.

The chain uses TRBV5-1 and TRBJ2-6; D is ambiguous. Germline lookup yields CDR1 SGHRS and CDR2 YFSETQ. This CDR3 contains 15 residues. Trimming shortened V by 3 bases and J by 2 bases, and 9 bases separated the two germline ends. CDR3 amino acids: CASSSPQAGANVLTF. The CDR3 bases are TGCGCCAGCAGCTCCCCCCAGGCTGGGGCCAACGTCCTGACTTTC.

The gene calls are TRBV7-2 and TRBJ2-3, with TRBD2 identical over 9 bases. CDR1 is SGHTA, CDR2 FQGNSA, per germline. The V segment lost 2 bases and the J segment 5 bases; nucleotides outside the gene matches: 8. This CDR3 has 16 amino acids. CDR3 sequence reads: CASSLLRGGPGDTQYF. In nucleotides, the CDR3 is TGTGCCAGCAGCTTATTGCGGGGGGGCCCTGGAGATACGCAGTATTTT.